This T cell receptor (beta chain) is drawn from a study of long-term antiretroviral therapy in people with HIV. This clone was detected only a few times. Its target is not known. Study results and caveats: Dominating the repertoire at all time points were the clones that expanded before ART. Specimens of blood were obtained during about 2004 to 2017, possibly under older ART regimens.

Survey level was the resolution at which the v3.0 immunoSEQ assay ran. Assay used: immunoSEQ multiplex PCR; TCRdb lists only in-frame clones, some missing. The profile shows some 30,000 clones, roughly 85% of them singletons. Participants who had HIV were, without exception, treated in the United States. Going into DNA extraction, samples held roughly 0.9-11 million cryopreserved PBMC. The V segment lost 8 bases and the J segment 2 bases; nucleotides outside the gene matches: 1. From germline, CDR1 is MNHEY and CDR2 SMNVEV (reference sequence). The CDR3 runs 12 residues. The receptor's source is a man between 18 and 29 years old with HIV. The chain carries TRBV27 and TRBJ2-7; 9 nucleotides line up with TRBD2. The sample here was unsorted PBMCs, taken about 3.5 years after starting antiretroviral therapy. The CDR3 region is CASGTSPYEQYF. The CDR3 DNA follows: TGTGCCAGCGGGACTAGCCCCTACGAGCAGTACTTC.